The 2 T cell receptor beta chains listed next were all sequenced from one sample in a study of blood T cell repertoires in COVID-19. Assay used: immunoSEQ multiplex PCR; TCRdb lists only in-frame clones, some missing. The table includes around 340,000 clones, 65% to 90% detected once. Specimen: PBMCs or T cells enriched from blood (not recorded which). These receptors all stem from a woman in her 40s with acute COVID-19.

The CDR3 region has the DNA TGCGCCAGCAGCTACGGACAGGGCCTACAAGAGACCCAGTACTTC. This encodes CASSYGQGLQETQYF. This chain uses TRBV5-1 with TRBJ2-5; 8 nucleotides agree with TRBD1. This CDR3 is built from 15 residues. With 3 bases clipped from V and 2 bases from J, the junction kept 6 bases outside the gene matches. Germline-derived CDR1 and CDR2 are SGHRS and YFSETQ.

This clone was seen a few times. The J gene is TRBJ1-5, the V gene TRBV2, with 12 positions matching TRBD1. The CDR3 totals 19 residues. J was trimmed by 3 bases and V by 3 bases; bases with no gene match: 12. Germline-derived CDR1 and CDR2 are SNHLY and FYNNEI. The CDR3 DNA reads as TGTGCCAGCAGTGAGACCGGGACAGGGGGCCCTGTTATCAATCAGCCCCAGCATTTT. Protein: CASSETGTGGPVINQPQHF.